Each of the 8 T cell receptor beta chains below was sequenced from the same sample in a study of beta chain features in type 1 diabetes. All of the isolated RNA was reverse transcribed, so expressed TCRB transcripts were sequenced. Measured with immunoSEQ multiplex PCR; TCRdb has only the in-frame clones, and not every one. The profile shows under 500,000 clones, 30% of them singletons. The sequencing sample was made of naive CD4+ T cells from blood. The receptors derive from a man aged 18-30 years in good health.

The chain couples TRBV15 to TRBJ2-3; 7 nucleotides line up with TRBD1. The CDR3 has 14 amino acids. V shed 5 bases, J shed 4 bases, and the junction held 6 bases outside the gene matches. Per germline, CDR1 LNHNV and CDR2 YYDKDF (reference sequence). The CDR3 spells CATSSGTVADTQYF. CDR3 nucleotide sequence: TGTGCCACCAGCTCCGGGACAGTCGCAGATACGCAGTATTTT. The full variable domain, with the rest looked up from reference TRBV15 and TRBJ2-3, is DAMVIQNPRYQVTQFGKPVTLSCSQTLNHNVMYWYQQKSSQAPKLLFHYYDKDFNNEADTPDNFQSRRPNTSFCFLDIRSPGLGDTAMYLCATSSGTVADTQYFGPGTRLTVL.

The rearrangement joins TRBV7-2 to TRBJ2-4, with D unclear. The germline V gene encodes CDR1 SGHTA and CDR2 FQGNSA. This CDR3 spans 17 amino acids. Deletions cut 6 bases from V and 0 bases from J, with 18 bases between. The CDR3 nucleotides are TGTGCCAGCAGTCACCAGACCGAAATACTAGCCAAAAACATTCAGTACTTC. Translating it yields CASSHQTEILAKNIQYF.

This clone was seen only a few times. V and J are TRBV30 and TRBJ2-1; D is ambiguous. The germline CDR1 and CDR2 sequences are GTSNPN and SVGIG (reference sequence). The V end lost 2 bases, the J end lost 9 bases, and 11 bases lay between the germline ends. The CDR3 sequence is 12 residues long. The CDR3 nucleotides read TGTGCCTGGAGTCTTAACTACGGTGAGCAGTTCTTC. It codes for CAWSLNYGEQFF.

The V gene is TRBV29-1, the J gene TRBJ2-5; tentatively, D is TRBD1 or TRBD2 (5 bases each). Germline CDR1 is SQVTM and CDR2 is ANQGSEA. The V gene lost 4 bases and the J gene lost 4 bases, with 19 bases spanning the gap. This CDR3 has 15 amino acids. The DNA for the CDR3 is TGCAGCGTTGTGTTCCTTCGGGGCTGGGGAGAGACCCAGTACTTC. Translation gives CSVVFLRGWGETQYF.

CDR3 protein: CASSQGRNTDTQYF. The CDR3, as DNA: TGTGCCAGCAGCCAGGGGCGGAACACAGATACGCAGTATTTT. V is TRBV7-9 and J is TRBJ2-3; D might be TRBD1 (6 bases). Germline V gene data show CDR1 as SEHNR and CDR2 as FQNEAQ (reference sequence). V was pared by 5 bases and J by 2 bases, with 11 bases between. The CDR3 spans 14 residues. Full variable domain (outside the CDR3, taken from reference TRBV7-9 and TRBJ2-3): DTGVSQNPRHKITKRGQNVTFRCDPISEHNRLYWYRQTLGQGPEFLTYFQNEAQLEKSRLLSDRFSAERPKGSFSTLEIQRTEQGDSAMYLCASSQGRNTDTQYFGPGTRLTVL.

The chain combines TRBV4-2 with TRBJ1-1; D call uncertain. CDR1 and CDR2 (germline): LGHNA, YNFKEQ. This CDR3 has 14 residues. The V gene lost 1 base and the J gene lost 10 bases, with 16 bases spanning the gap. This CDR3 is CASSQVGHERAAFF. CDR3 in DNA: TGTGCCAGCAGCCAAGTGGGCCACGAACGAGCAGCTTTCTTT.

V and J are TRBV29-1 and TRBJ2-5; D might be TRBD1 (6 bases). This CDR3 has 12 residues. Trimming shortened V by 3 bases and J by 5 bases, and 10 bases separated the two germline ends. The germline CDR1 and CDR2 sequences are SQVTM and ANQGSEA. CDR3 loop: CSVDPGVETQYF. In DNA form, the CDR3 reads TGCAGCGTTGACCCAGGGGTCGAGACCCAGTACTTC.

This clone came up a few times. The CDR3, as DNA: TGTGCCAGCAGGCCGGGACCGACAGATACGCAGTATTTT. Its translation: CASRPGPTDTQYF. The V gene is TRBV2, the J gene TRBJ2-3, with D possibly being TRBD1 or TRBD2 (5 bases each). V was cut by 6 bases and J by 3 bases, with 10 bases left in between. The CDR3 spans 13 residues. Germline CDR1 is SNHLY and CDR2 is FYNNEI.